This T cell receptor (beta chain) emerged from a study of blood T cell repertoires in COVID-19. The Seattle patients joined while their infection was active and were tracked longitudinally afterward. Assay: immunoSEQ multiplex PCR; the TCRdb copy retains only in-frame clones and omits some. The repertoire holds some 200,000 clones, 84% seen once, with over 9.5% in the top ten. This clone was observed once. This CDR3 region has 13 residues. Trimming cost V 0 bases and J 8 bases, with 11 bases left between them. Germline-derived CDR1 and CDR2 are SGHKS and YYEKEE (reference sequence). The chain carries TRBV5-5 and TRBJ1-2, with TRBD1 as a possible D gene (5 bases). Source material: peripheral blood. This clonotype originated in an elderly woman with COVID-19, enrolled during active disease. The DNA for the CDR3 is TGTGCCAGCAGCTTGGGCCAGGGAGGGGGCTACACCTTC. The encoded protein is CASSLGQGGGYTF.